One and the same sample provided the 29 T cell receptor beta chains below, sequenced in a study of cytomegalovirus exposure and HLA in healthy donors. The PCR was carried out with 60 Vbeta primers and 13 Jbeta primers. Here immunoSEQ multiplex PCR was the method, and the copy in TCRdb shows in-frame clones only, minus some. This table has around 72,000 clones, 65% to 80% appearing once. Sequencing input: PBMCs. The receptors stem from a man aged 35-49 years in good health and CMV-seropositive.

The J gene is TRBJ1-3, the V gene TRBV7-2; D unresolved. The CDR3 is made up of 15 amino acids. Germline V gene data show CDR1 as SGHTA and CDR2 as FQGNSA. V was cut by 1 base and J by 4 bases, with 11 bases left in between. The CDR3 reads CASSLDRGTGNTIYF. The DNA for the CDR3 is TGTGCCAGCAGCTTAGATCGGGGTACGGGAAACACCATATATTTT.

The chain is built from TRBV5-1 and TRBJ1-1; 7 nucleotides agree with TRBD1. V lost 1 base to trimming and J lost 3 bases; unmatched junction nucleotides: 9. The CDR3 is made up of 16 amino acids. Per the germline V gene, CDR1 is SGHRS and CDR2 is YFSETQ. This CDR3 is CASSLRYTGDHTEAFF. CDR3 DNA sequence: TGCGCCAGCAGCTTGCGGTACACAGGGGACCACACTGAAGCTTTCTTT.

V usage is TRBV5-3 and J usage is TRBJ1-2; 8 positions match TRBD1. TRBV5-3 is an ORF; its function is uncertain. V lost 8 bases and J lost 2; bases outside the gene matches: 8. The CDR3 has 14 amino acids. Here the CDR3 DNA reads TGTGCCAGCTTTTACAGGGGGTCCAACTATGGCTACACCTTC. It yields the protein CASFYRGSNYGYTF.

V usage is TRBV6-5 and J usage is TRBJ2-7, with 10 bases fitting TRBD1. Germline-derived CDR1 and CDR2 are MNHEY and SVGAGI. This CDR3 comprises 14 residues. V lost 2 bases and J lost 4; bases outside the gene matches: 2. CDR3 loop: CASSYRDRGYEQYF. Written as DNA, the CDR3 is TGTGCCAGCAGTTACCGGGACAGGGGATACGAGCAGTACTTC.

V usage is TRBV2 and J usage is TRBJ2-7, with 8 bases fitting TRBD1. CDR1 and CDR2 from the germline V gene are SNHLY and FYNNEI. J gave up 6 bases and V 5 bases, and 9 bases lay outside the gene matches. This CDR3 region has 14 residues. CDR3 DNA: TGTGCCAGCAGTAGCGGGCAGGGGGCCGTCGAGCAGTACTTC. Translating gives CASSSGQGAVEQYF.

The gene calls are TRBV9 and TRBJ2-3; the D gene is possibly TRBD2 (7 bases). Trimming removed 0 bases from V and 2 bases from J, with 13 bases in between. The CDR3 has 16 amino acids. The V gene's germline CDR1 is SGDLS and CDR2 YYNGEE. CDR3 sequence reads: CASSVGGGHDTDTQYF. DNA for the CDR3: TGTGCCAGCAGCGTAGGCGGGGGACACGACACAGATACGCAGTATTTT. The whole variable domain, remainder taken from reference TRBV9 and TRBJ2-3, is DSGVTQTPKHLITATGQRVTLRCSPRSGDLSVYWYQQSLDQGLQFLIQYYNGEERAKGNILERFSAQQFPDLHSELNLSSLELGDSALYFCASSVGGGHDTDTQYFGPGTRLTVL.

V and J are TRBV29-1 and TRBJ1-2, with 9 bases that match TRBD1. V was pared by 2 bases and J by 4 bases, with 5 bases of the junction left unmatched. Germline V lookup: CDR1 SQVTM, CDR2 ANQGSEA. The CDR3 is 14 amino acids. In DNA form, the CDR3 reads TGCAGCGTTGAAAAACAGGGGGCCGGCTATGGCTACACCTTC. Its protein is CSVEKQGAGYGYTF.

This clone was seen only once. The rearrangement joins TRBV6-5 to TRBJ2-5; TRBD1 matches 8 bases. This CDR3 region has 14 residues. CDR1 and CDR2 from the germline V gene are MNHEY and SVGAGI. The ends lost 7 bases at V and 5 bases at J; junction bases unmatched: 9. CDR3 loop: CASNGQGVTETQYF. The CDR3 DNA reads as TGTGCCAGCAACGGACAGGGAGTTACGGAGACCCAGTACTTC.

J is TRBJ1-1 and V is TRBV9; D gene uncertain. The V end lost 4 bases, the J end lost 2 bases, and 18 bases lay between the germline ends. This CDR3 has 16 amino acids. The germline V gene has CDR1 SGDLS and CDR2 YYNGEE. CDR3 sequence: CASSLGLKQVNTEAFF. The DNA of the CDR3 is TGTGCCAGCAGCCTAGGGTTAAAGCAGGTTAACACTGAAGCTTTCTTT.

The chain recombines TRBV30 with TRBJ1-3, with TRBD1 matching over 7 bases. Trimming removed 1 base from V and 0 bases from J; junction bases left unmatched: 3. The germline CDR1 and CDR2 sequences are GTSNPN and SVGIG (reference sequence). This CDR3 contains 15 residues. The CDR3 region has the DNA TGTGCCTGGAGTGAGGGACAGATCTCTGGAAACACCATATATTTT. Translation gives CAWSEGQISGNTIYF.

The rearrangement uses TRBV7-2 and TRBJ1-1, with 10 bases identical to TRBD1. This CDR3 region has 17 residues. Trimming at V came to 5 bases and at J to 5 bases, leaving 14 bases not matched to a gene. The germline CDR1 and CDR2 sequences are SGHTA and FQGNSA. DNA of the CDR3: TGTGCCAGCAGCCTTAACCGATTGCGACAGGGGGCAACTGAAGCTTTCTTT. Its translation: CASSLNRLRQGATEAFF.

The J gene is TRBJ2-1, the V gene TRBV6-6; D unclear. Germline V lookup: CDR1 MNHNY, CDR2 SVGAGI (reference sequence). The ends were cut back, 2 bases at V and 3 bases at J, with 2 bases in the middle. This CDR3 comprises 12 residues. This chain's CDR3 is CASSYLYNEQFF. The CDR3 nucleotides are TGTGCCAGCAGTTACCTCTACAATGAGCAGTTCTTC.

The chain carries TRBV18 and TRBJ1-1, with 9 bases that match TRBD1. Germline assignment: CDR1 KGHSH and CDR2 LQKENI. The ends lost 5 bases at V and 4 bases at J; junction bases unmatched: 14. This CDR3 is 17 amino acids long. For the CDR3, the DNA is TGTGCCAGCTCAAAACAGGGGGCTCCGGTCGCGACCACTGAAGCTTTCTTT. Protein product: CASSKQGAPVATTEAFF.

A word on this clone: This sample includes further DNA sequences coding for the same CDR3. This chain links TRBV7-6 with TRBJ1-1; the D gene is possibly TRBD1 (6 bases). The CDR3 totals 14 residues. Trimming removed 2 bases at V and 4 bases at J, with 11 bases between. CDR1 SGHVS and CDR2 FNYEAQ come from the germline V gene. The CDR3 protein is CASSLNRGSTEAFF. The CDR3 DNA reads TGTGCCAGCAGCTTAAATAGGGGGAGCACTGAAGCTTTCTTT.

In its sample, this clone was seen a few times. The chain uses TRBV5-6 and TRBJ2-2; D is unresolved. From germline, CDR1 is SGHDT and CDR2 YYEEEE. The V end was cut by 0 bases, the J end by 8 bases, with 5 bases between. This CDR3 has 12 amino acids. CDR3 protein: CASSLVQGELFF. In nucleotides, the CDR3 is TGTGCCAGCAGCTTGGTACAGGGGGAGCTGTTTTTT.

This clone appeared a single time. The CDR3 is CAILTGVRYGYTF. The DNA of the CDR3 is TGTGCCATCCTCACAGGGGTTAGGTATGGCTACACCTTC. The chain has TRBV21-1 and TRBJ1-2; the table's TRBD1 call for D was not verified on the DNA. TRBV21-1 is a pseudogene segment. The CDR3 is 13 amino acids.

There are a few counts of this clone. This chain connects TRBV29-1 to TRBJ2-5; D perhaps matches TRBD2 (6 bases). CDR1 and CDR2 (germline): SQVTM, ANQGSEA. V was cut by 7 bases and J by 1 base, with 13 bases left in between. The CDR3 has 13 residues. The CDR3 coding sequence is TGCAGCGCATTTGGAGGGTTCCAAGAGACCCAGTACTTC. This sequence encodes CSAFGGFQETQYF.

The chain couples TRBV19 to TRBJ1-2; TRBD1 aligns across 10 bases. The germline V gene encodes CDR1 LNHDA and CDR2 SQIVND (reference sequence). The CDR3 consists of 17 residues. V was pared by 5 bases and J by 4 bases, with 13 bases of the junction left unmatched. CDR3 DNA: TGTGCCAGTAGTGAAGGGACAGGGGTTTCTTCCCCCTATGGCTACACCTTC. As protein: CASSEGTGVSSPYGYTF.

This chain connects TRBV25-1 to TRBJ2-7; no reliable D call. CDR3 length: 13 residues. Germline CDR1 and CDR2: MGHDK and SYGVNS. V was pared by 7 bases and J by 5 bases, with 15 bases between. CDR3 DNA sequence: TGTGCCAGCACCTGGAGAGGCGGTGACGAGCAGTACTTC. Translated: CASTWRGGDEQYF.

This rearrangement joins TRBV4-2 to TRBJ2-2, with TRBD1 as a possible D gene (6 bases). The V gene's germline CDR1 is LGHNA and CDR2 YNFKEQ. Between the trimmed V and J ends, which lost 5 bases and 1 base, there was a span of 11 bases. The CDR3 extends over 15 amino acids. CDR3 residues: CASSIEDRNTGELFF. CDR3 nucleotides: TGTGCCAGCAGCATAGAGGACAGGAACACCGGGGAGCTGTTTTTT.

A few counts support this clone. V and J are TRBV14 and TRBJ2-2; D may be TRBD1 (5 bases). Germline CDR1 is SGHDN and CDR2 is FVKESK. The CDR3 spans 13 residues. Trimming cost V 4 bases and J 6 bases, with 9 bases left between them. CDR3 in amino acids: CASSPQGAGELFF. The DNA of the CDR3 is TGTGCCAGCAGCCCACAAGGGGCCGGGGAGCTGTTTTTT.

This chain joins TRBV28 and TRBJ2-1, with 10 bases identical to TRBD2. CDR3 size: 16 residues. Germline loops: CDR1 MDHEN, CDR2 SYDVKM. Trimming at V came to 5 bases and at J to 0 bases, leaving 4 bases not matched to a gene. Written as DNA, the CDR3 is TGTGCCAGCAGTACCGTAGCGGGGGGCTCCTACAATGAGCAGTTCTTC. This codes for CASSTVAGGSYNEQFF.

V usage is TRBV14 and J usage is TRBJ2-1; D is possibly TRBD1 (6 bases). CDR3 length: 13 amino acids. V lost 5 bases and J lost 7, with 12 bases in between. Germline CDR1 is SGHDN and CDR2 is FVKESK. This CDR3 is CASSINQGNEQFF. In DNA form, the CDR3 reads TGTGCCAGCAGCATTAACCAGGGGAATGAGCAGTTCTTC.

This chain uses TRBV28 with TRBJ1-5; D might be TRBD1 (6 bases). The V gene lost 11 bases and the J gene lost 1 base, with 15 bases spanning the gap. CDR1 MDHEN and CDR2 SYDVKM come from the germline V gene. The CDR3 totals 14 residues. The CDR3 spells CACRGGMSNQPQHF. CDR3 DNA: TGTGCCTGCCGAGGGGGAATGAGCAATCAGCCCCAGCATTTT. The whole variable domain, remainder taken from reference TRBV28 and TRBJ1-5, is DVKVTQSSRYLVKRTGEKVFLECVQDMDHENMFWYRQDPGLGLRLIYFSYDVKMKEKGDIPEGYSVSREKKERFSLILESASTNQTSMYLCACRGGMSNQPQHFGDGTRLSIL.

This clone occurred a few times. The rearrangement uses TRBV29-1 and TRBJ1-1, with a possible D match to TRBD1 (6 bases). CDR3 size: 13 residues. Germline CDR1 reads SQVTM; CDR2 reads ANQGSEA. V lost 3 bases and J 1 base, leaving 9 bases between the germline ends. CDR3 region: CSVERQENTEAFF. In DNA, the CDR3 is TGCAGCGTTGAGCGACAGGAGAACACTGAAGCTTTCTTT.

V gene TRBV19 combines with J gene TRBJ1-4; 11 bases are a match to TRBD1. Germline CDR1 reads LNHDA; CDR2 reads SQIVND (reference sequence). The V and J ends lost 8 bases and 7 bases, in that order; junction bases with no gene match: 9. The CDR3 extends over 15 amino acids. The CDR3 loop is CASSRGTGGGEKLFF. CDR3 DNA: TGTGCCAGTTCTAGGGGGACAGGGGGAGGTGAAAAACTGTTTTTT. Full variable domain (outside the CDR3, taken from reference TRBV19 and TRBJ1-4): DGGITQSPKYLFRKEGQNVTLSCEQNLNHDAMYWYRQDPGQGLRLIYYSQIVNDFQKGDIAEGYSVSREKKESFPLTVTSAQKNPTAFYLCASSRGTGGGEKLFFGSGTQLSVL.

The chain links TRBV5-1 to TRBJ1-4; 9 bases agree with TRBD1. Germline CDR1 SGHRS, CDR2 YFSETQ. The ends lost 4 bases at V and 4 bases at J; junction bases unmatched: 14. The CDR3 spans 18 residues. The CDR3 DNA sequence: TGCGCCAGCAGCATAGGGACAGGGAAGGTTTCGGATAATGAAAAACTGTTTTTT. It yields the protein CASSIGTGKVSDNEKLFF.

The chain has TRBV2 and TRBJ2-2, with D maybe TRBD1 (6 bases). The germline gives CDR1 SNHLY, CDR2 FYNNEI. This CDR3 is built from 15 residues. V was clipped by 2 bases and J by 4 bases, with 11 bases between them. The chain's CDR3 is CASSENLGGTGELFF. In nucleotides, the CDR3 is TGTGCCAGCAGTGAAAATTTAGGGGGCACCGGGGAGCTGTTTTTT. The whole variable domain, filled in from reference TRBV2 and TRBJ2-2, reads EPEVTQTPSHQVTQMGQEVILRCVPISNHLYFYWYRQILGQKVEFLVSFYNNEISEKSEIFDDQFSVERPDGSNFTLKIRSTKLEDSAMYFCASSENLGGTGELFFGEGSRLTVL.

The chain combines TRBV19 with TRBJ2-7; maybe TRBD2 (6 bases). Trimming left V 5 bases short and J 6 bases short, with 14 bases between. Germline V lookup: CDR1 LNHDA, CDR2 SQIVND (reference sequence). The CDR3 length is 13 residues. The DNA for the CDR3 is TGTGCCAGTAGTGACGGGGGTCGGGTCGAGCAGTACTTC. Protein: CASSDGGRVEQYF.